The 6 T cell receptor beta chains in this list originate from one sample, sequenced in a study of response to subunit inactivated influenza vaccine. TCRdb ran MiXCR on the RT-PCR reads and lists one entry per CDR3 protein. The data contain about 570,000 distinct CDR3 sequences, approximately 10% of them singletons. These data were also filed under a second study, of T cells expressing NK-cell markers. According to that study: In generating TCR beta cDNA, 5'RACE template switching with UMIs was used.

The source was PBMCs from blood, collected on the day of vaccination. The receptors here all came from a man between 50 and 59 years old who received an inactivated influenza vaccine.

A few counts support this clonotype. The chain employs TRBV12-5 and TRBJ2-2; TRBD2 might be the D (5 bases). The CDR3 is made up of 13 amino acids. Trimming took off 6 bases at V and 9 bases at J, with 14 bases between the two ends. In germline, CDR1 is LGHNT, CDR2 FRNRAP. The CDR3 spells CASGGEGLRELFF. CDR3 nucleotides: TGTGCTAGTGGGGGTGAGGGCCTGCGGGAGCTGTTTTTT.

The chain is built from TRBV3-1 and TRBJ1-5, with D maybe TRBD1 (5 bases). Germline V gene data show CDR1 as LGHDT and CDR2 as YNNKEL (reference sequence). This CDR3 comprises 15 residues. Trimming shortened V by 2 bases and J by 0 bases, and 8 bases separated the two germline ends. The CDR3 loop reads CASSQFRGSNQPQHF. The DNA of the CDR3 is TGTGCCAGCAGCCAATTTAGGGGTAGCAATCAGCCCCAGCATTTT. Full variable domain (missing parts from reference TRBV3-1 and TRBJ1-5): DTAVSQTPKYLVTQMGNDKSIKCEQNLGHDTMYWYKQDSKKFLKIMFSYNNKELIINETVPNRFSPKSPDKAHLNLHINSLELGDSAVYFCASSQFRGSNQPQHFGDGTRLSIL.

The chain has TRBV7-9 and TRBJ2-1, with TRBD1 identical over 9 bases. Germline assignment: CDR1 SEHNR and CDR2 FQNEAQ (reference sequence). Trimming cost V 1 base and J 4 bases; bases outside gene matches: 8. The CDR3 is made up of 17 amino acids. The CDR3: CASSLDAQGALYNEQFF. The CDR3 DNA follows: TGTGCCAGCAGCTTAGACGCACAGGGGGCTTTATACAATGAGCAGTTCTTC.

This clonotype was seen more than once but under ten times. The rearrangement links TRBV29-1 to TRBJ2-1; D ambiguous. CDR3 length: 13 residues. Germline-derived CDR1 and CDR2 are SQVTM and ANQGSEA. The germline V and J ends were trimmed by 6 bases and 4 bases, with 13 bases remaining between them. CDR3 coding DNA: TGCAGCGTGGCCCGAACAGTTTACAATGAGCAGTTCTTC. This translates into CSVARTVYNEQFF.

The V gene is TRBV7-2, the J gene TRBJ1-1, with D possibly being TRBD1 (5 bases). The CDR3 has 15 residues. Per the germline V gene, CDR1 is SGHTA and CDR2 is FQGNSA. The V and J ends lost 3 bases and 3 bases respectively, with 14 bases between them. Here the CDR3 reads CASSLLGQGHTEAFF. As DNA, the CDR3 is TGTGCCAGCAGCTTGCTGGGGCAGGGCCACACTGAAGCTTTCTTT.

The chain employs TRBV6-5 and TRBJ2-6, with D perhaps TRBD1 (5 bases). Trimming left V 2 bases short and J 0 bases short, with 5 bases between. The CDR3 is 15 amino acids. Germline V gene data show CDR1 as MNHEY and CDR2 as SVGAGI. The CDR3 nucleotides read TGTGCCAGCAGTTACGACAGCTCTGGGGCCAACGTCCTGACTTTC. Translation: CASSYDSSGANVLTF.